The clone carrying this T cell receptor beta chain was recorded at least ten times. Its antigen remains unidentified. From 350 to 500 ng of RNA, a library with molecular barcoded alpha/delta and beta/gamma adaptors was made. A single record per CDR3 protein comes from TCRdb applying MiXCR to the reads. This table holds around 65,000 distinct CDR3 sequences, roughly 18% found once. These data belong to a study of read filtering for tumor transcriptome and immune sequencing. Study-wide background: RNA-seq yielded only 85 to 1273 TCR reads, IR-seq about 4 to 10.27 million.

Findings and caveats of the study: In IR-seq, single-read clonotypes were around four fifths of clonotypes but around 3.4% of reads.

Trimming cost V 10 bases and J 2 bases; bases outside gene matches: 3. Germline CDR1 MDHEN, CDR2 SYDVKM. This CDR3 contains 12 residues. The receptor was derived from a donor over 35 with multiple myeloma. Specimen: a population of CD138-negative cells sorted from bone marrow. The gene calls are TRBV28 and TRBJ1-1, with 8 bases that match TRBD1. CDR3 in DNA: TGTGCCATTTCAGGGGGCAACACTGAAGCTTTCTTT. Its protein product is CAISGGNTEAFF.